Given below is one T cell receptor beta chain in context. This clone appeared a single time. This receptor's antigen is unknown. Base qualities are not at hand, and no much larger clone is one base apart. These data originate in a study of blood T cell repertoires in COVID-19 (dated by TCRdb to about 2020). Notes on the research overall: Samples covering the acute and convalescent phases of COVID-19 were provided by collaborators in the United States, Italy and Spain. The repertoires were released in a freely available public database intended as a resource for research on the immune response to SARS-CoV-2. The samples were drawn from the first 160 participants of the ongoing ImmuneRACE study and from 1,254 subjects provided by 6 global collaborators. The material from the prospective study consisted of cDNA or gDNA derived from T cells, B-cell-depleted T cells, or PBMCs. Subjects who had been exposed to COVID-19, were actively infected with it, or had recovered from it provided the deeply sampled blood TCRbeta repertoires that made up the dataset. Nearly every sample came with metadata listing a de-identified subject ID, COVID-19 status, age in years and sex. Where available, HLA class I and class II types were obtained from metadata supplied by the sample provider rather than from assay-based typing.

The paper's findings and limits, for the study overall: Clinical and demographic metadata were provided uncurated, with the amount varying by source and participant.

The CDR3 measures 12 amino acids from cysteine to phenylalanine. Kept here is only the CDR3 DNA, which spans 36 bases and is read in frame from base 1. From the germline V gene (reference sequence), CDR1 is LNHDA and CDR2 is SQIVND. V and J are trimmed by 5 bases and 10 bases, and the gene matches miss 7 bases of the junction. Participants in the prospective study were enrolled through a virtual design, were aged roughly 18 to 95 years, and lived in roughly 26 United States geographic areas. Cohort assignment in the prospective study relied on participant-reported clinical history from a screening survey and a study questionnaire. Exposed participants were defined as having been in contact with someone with a PCR-confirmed or clinician-diagnosed COVID-19 case within 2 weeks of study entry. In the prospective study, mobile phlebotomists collected whole blood, serum and a nasopharyngeal or oropharyngeal swab from each participant. Prospective study participants could optionally give additional blood draws and questionnaires over a 2-month period. Before DNA extraction, blood samples from the prospective study were shipped at room temperature or frozen.

TCRbeta CDR3 regions were amplified from genomic DNA using the immunoSEQ Assay, a bias-controlled multiplex PCR. The study's processing was this. Within the assay, amplification of reference gene primers was used to estimate how many nucleated cells each sample contained. To quantify the absolute abundance of each unique TCRbeta CDR3 rearrangement, sequence reads were collapsed and filtered. Productive Simpson clonality was computed per sample as the square root of Simpson's diversity index over productive rearrangements. TCRdb re-hosts the immuneACCESS table, in-frame sequences only. Its copies lack some clones; in the studies checked, an unresolved V gene accounts for under half of them, and the cause for the rest is not known. V and J calls and clone size are as listed in that table; D and trimming were resolved from the DNA. The sample table contains approximately 200,000 clones; only one count was recorded for around nine tenths of them. The top ten clonotypes cover about 3.5% of the sample.

The specimen was PBMCs or T cells enriched from blood (not recorded which). The V and J segments used are TRBV19 and TRBJ1-1, and TRBD1 aligns with 7 junction nucleotides. This clonotype was obtained from a woman under 40 who had been exposed to COVID-19. The DNA sequence reads TGTGCCAGTAGTTTCCGACAGGGTGGAGCTTTCTTT. It encodes CASSFRQGGAFF.